This record concerns one TCR beta chain sequence. CDR3 size: 15 residues. V was cut by 2 bases and J by 0 bases, with 8 bases left in between. Germline-derived CDR1 and CDR2 are SGDLS and YYNGEE. This sample stems from a study of blood T cell repertoires in COVID-19. Overall study: From the United States, Italy and Spain came samples of acute and convalescent COVID-19.

Individuals aged about 18 to 89 years were recruited from 20 to 25 US areas. Participants were placed into cohorts based on the clinical history they reported. As handled by the study authors: How many nucleated cells were present was estimated from reference gene primer amplification. TCRdb's copy holds only in-frame clones and misses some; the assay was immunoSEQ multiplex PCR. Clonal size and the V and J genes are those of that table, whereas D and trimming came from the DNA. The profile shows a few hundred thousand clones, around 84% of them singletons. This receptor was obtained from a woman between 40 and 55 years old with acute COVID-19. The sample was PBMCs or T cells enriched from blood (not recorded which). The chain joins TRBV9 to TRBJ1-4; no definite D call. The CDR3 here is CASSVGWATNEKLFF. Here the CDR3 DNA reads TGTGCCAGCAGCGTCGGGTGGGCAACTAATGAAAAACTGTTTTTT.